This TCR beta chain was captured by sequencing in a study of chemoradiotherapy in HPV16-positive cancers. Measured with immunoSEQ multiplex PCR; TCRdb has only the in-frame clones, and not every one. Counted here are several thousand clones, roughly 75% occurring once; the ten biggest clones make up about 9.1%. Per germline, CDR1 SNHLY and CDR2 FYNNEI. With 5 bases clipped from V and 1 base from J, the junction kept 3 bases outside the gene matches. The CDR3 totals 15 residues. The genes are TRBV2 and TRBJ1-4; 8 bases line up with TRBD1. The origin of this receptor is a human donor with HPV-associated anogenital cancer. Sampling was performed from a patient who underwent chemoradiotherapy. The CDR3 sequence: CASSFTGGTNEKLFF. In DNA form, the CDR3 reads TGTGCCAGCAGTTTTACAGGGGGAACTAATGAAAAACTGTTTTTT.